This TCR beta chain was sequenced in a study of blood T cell repertoires in COVID-19. Measured with immunoSEQ multiplex PCR; TCRdb has only the in-frame clones, and not every one. The table includes some 87,000 clones, over 70% detected once. The TCR comes from a man at least 80 years old with active or convalescent COVID-19. The sample taken for sequencing was peripheral blood.

CDR3 coding DNA: TGTGCCAGCAGTTTTATGGGGGGGCGCTGGGAGACCCAGTACTTC. It translates to CASSFMGGRWETQYF. The chain carries TRBV28 and TRBJ2-5; weak D call: TRBD2 (7 bases). V dropped 3 bases and J dropped 5 bases, with 16 bases sitting between them. Germline CDR1 and CDR2: MDHEN and SYDVKM. The CDR3 sequence is 15 residues long. Supplemented by reference TRBV28 and TRBJ2-5, the full variable domain reads DVKVTQSSRYLVKRTGEKVFLECVQDMDHENMFWYRQDPGLGLRLIYFSYDVKMKEKGDIPEGYSVSREKKERFSLILESASTNQTSMYLCASSFMGGRWETQYFGPGTRLLVL.